One sample yielded the 32 T cell receptor beta chains listed below, sequenced in a study of T cells in Graves' hyperthyroidism and ophthalmopathy (dated by TCRdb to 2018 to 2020). The method was multiplex PCR. These reads were obtained on an Illumina HiSeq 2000. The TCR beta CDR3 regions were amplified from the RNA transcripts. The TCR CDR3 was subjected to a first round of RT-PCR using the HTBI primer set and the Qiagen OneStep RT-PCR kit. TCRdb reprocessed the public reads (quality trimming at Q25 with fastp, clone calling with MiXCR) and kept in-frame beta chains. CDR3 protein sequences are deduplicated, and each keeps its most common genes and DNA. This sample comprises approximately 610,000 distinct CDR3 sequences, roughly 15% of them detected only once. The ten largest clones represent about 4% of the sample. The sequencing input was blood. Receptors were obtained from a woman between 40 and 50 years old with Graves' ophthalmopathy.

This clonotype came up many times. CDR3 nucleotides: TGTGCCAGCAGTAAGGGGCCCCCCACCTACGAGCAGTACTTC. Protein product: CASSKGPPTYEQYF. The rearrangement links TRBV6-2 or TRBV6-3 to TRBJ2-7; the D gene is possibly TRBD1 (5 bases). This CDR3 comprises 14 residues. Germline assignment: CDR1 MNHEY and CDR2 SVGEGT. V lost 5 bases and J lost 2, with 13 bases in between.

Many counts were recorded for this clonotype. The CDR3 here is CASSQIREETQYF. The CDR3 region has the DNA TGTGCCAGCAGCCAAATCAGGGAAGAGACCCAGTACTTC. The V call is TRBV3-1, the J call TRBJ2-5; maybe TRBD1 (5 bases). V shed 2 bases and J shed 3 bases, with 7 bases lying between them. This CDR3 is built from 13 residues. Per the germline V gene, CDR1 is LGHDT and CDR2 is YNNKEL (reference sequence).

The sample holds many counts of this clonotype. This chain joins TRBV18 and TRBJ1-2; D remains ambiguous. CDR3 length equals 13 residues. From germline, CDR1 is KGHSH and CDR2 LQKENI. Deletions cut 2 bases from V and 6 bases from J, with 10 bases between. The CDR3 sequence is CASSPSFGNGYTF. CDR3 sequence (DNA): TGTGCCAGCTCACCAAGTTTCGGAAATGGCTACACCTTC. The full variable domain, in which reference TRBV18 and TRBJ1-2 provide the parts outside the CDR3, is NAGVMQNPRHLVRRRGQEARLRCSPMKGHSHVYWYRQLPEEGLKFMVYLQKENIIDESGMPKERFSAEFPKEGPSILRIQQVVRGDSAAYFCASSPSFGNGYTFGSGTRLTVV.

This clonotype has at least ten counts. The CDR3 loop is CASSLSAGIGTGKNEQYF. The CDR3 coding sequence is TGTGCCAGCAGTTTATCAGCTGGGATCGGGACAGGGAAAAACGAGCAGTACTTC. V gene TRBV27 combines with J gene TRBJ2-7; 9 positions match TRBD1. CDR1 is MNHEY, CDR2 SMNVEV, per germline (reference sequence). The J segment lost 5 bases and the V segment lost 0 bases, leaving 14 bases of the junction unmatched. This CDR3 spans 18 amino acids.

In its sample, this clonotype was seen many times. The CDR3 DNA reads as TGTGCCATCGGGAACAGGGCCTACGAGCAGTACTTC. Its translation: CAIGNRAYEQYF. The V call is TRBV10-3, the J call TRBJ2-7; D is possibly TRBD1 (6 bases). The CDR3 length is 12 residues. V was pared by 8 bases and J by 2 bases, with 10 bases between. CDR1 ENHRY and CDR2 SYGVKD come from the germline V gene.

This clonotype was seen repeatedly, ten times or more. The rearrangement links TRBV6-2 or TRBV6-3 to TRBJ2-7; TRBD2 aligns across 10 bases. Germline-derived CDR1 and CDR2 are MNHEY and SVGEGT. The CDR3 covers 19 residues. The V segment lost 8 bases and the J segment 5 bases; nucleotides outside the gene matches: 24. CDR3 coding DNA: TGTGCCAGCGCCGGAGGACGGACTAGCGGACAACCTCTAGGACACGAGCAGTACTTC. Protein: CASAGGRTSGQPLGHEQYF.

This clonotype was seen repeatedly, ten times or more. V is TRBV28 and J is TRBJ2-7, with a weak D call TRBD1 (6 bases). Germline V gene sequence: CDR1 MDHEN, CDR2 SYDVKM. The length of the CDR3 is 14 residues. V was shortened by 4 bases and J by 3 bases, with 13 bases between the two germline ends. The CDR3 nucleotides read TGTGCCAGCAGTTCTTCTGACAGGCGCTACGAGCAGTACTTC. This codes for CASSSSDRRYEQYF.

In this sample, this clonotype turned up a few times. J is TRBJ2-4 and V is TRBV2; D could derive from TRBD1 or TRBD2 (7 bases each). V was cut by 6 bases and J by 2 bases, with 17 bases left in between. The V gene's germline CDR1 is SNHLY and CDR2 FYNNEI. The CDR3 spans 16 residues. As DNA, the CDR3 is TGTGCCAGCAGGTTGGGAGGGGGCGCGTCCAAAAACATTCAGTACTTC. Protein product: CASRLGGGASKNIQYF. Variable domain in full (rest from reference TRBV2 and TRBJ2-4): EPEVTQTPSHQVTQMGQEVILRCVPISNHLYFYWYRQILGQKVEFLVSFYNNEISEKSEIFDDQFSVERPDGSNFTLKIRSTKLEDSAMYFCASRLGGGASKNIQYFGAGTRLSVL.

This clonotype has ten or more counts. CDR3 sequence: CSARTESSYEQYF. Here the CDR3 DNA reads TGCAGCGCACGGACGGAGAGCTCCTACGAGCAGTACTTC. V and J are TRBV20-1 and TRBJ2-7; D not resolved. Germline loops: CDR1 DFQATT, CDR2 SNEGSKA (reference sequence). The CDR3 is 13 amino acids.

This clonotype was recorded at least ten times. The chain links TRBV6-2 or TRBV6-3 to TRBJ1-1, with D possibly matching TRBD1 (6 bases). Germline V gives CDR1 MNHEY, CDR2 SVGEGT. The CDR3 extends over 14 amino acids. V was shortened by 2 bases and J by 1 base, with 8 bases between the two germline ends. DNA for the CDR3: TGTGCCAGCAGTTACGGACAGTGGAACACTGAAGCTTTCTTT. Translation gives CASSYGQWNTEAFF.

This clonotype showed up many times. This chain links TRBV20-1 with TRBJ1-1; the D is unclear. CDR1 is DFQATT, CDR2 SNEGSKA, per germline (reference sequence). The CDR3 contains 12 residues. Trimming pared 3 bases from V and 1 base from J, leaving 6 bases between. CDR3 nucleotide sequence: TGCAGTGCTAGCCAGGCGAACACTGAAGCTTTCTTT. Residues: CSASQANTEAFF.

There are many counts of this clonotype. The J gene is TRBJ2-2, the V gene TRBV29-1; TRBD2 is a possible D gene (5 bases). The ends were cut back, 6 bases at V and 4 bases at J, with 12 bases in the middle. From germline, CDR1 is SQVTM and CDR2 ANQGSEA. This CDR3 is 13 amino acids long. The CDR3 loop is CSVVLRGTGELFF. The CDR3 DNA reads TGCAGCGTCGTACTACGGGGCACCGGGGAGCTGTTTTTT.

This clonotype has ten or more counts. V is TRBV7-2 and J is TRBJ1-5; 12 bases map to TRBD1. The junction had 7 bases not matched to a gene; V was cut back by 6 bases and J by 7 bases. Germline CDR1 SGHTA, CDR2 FQGNSA. The CDR3 spans 15 residues. The CDR3 is CASSSSGTGGQPQHF. The CDR3, as DNA: TGTGCCAGCAGTTCGTCCGGGACAGGGGGCCAGCCCCAGCATTTT.

This clonotype was recorded at least ten times. The rearrangement uses TRBV15 and TRBJ2-7; TRBD1 matches at 9 bases. V trimming: 0 bases; J trimming: 3 bases; junction bases outside the gene matches: 3. Germline V gene data show CDR1 as LNHNV and CDR2 as YYDKDF (reference sequence). This CDR3 contains 15 residues. For the CDR3, the DNA is TGTGCCACCAGCAGAGAAATGGGACAGGGCTACGAGCAGTACTTC. Amino acids: CATSREMGQGYEQYF.

This clonotype was recorded at least ten times. V usage is TRBV29-1 and J usage is TRBJ2-5; no clear D. With 2 bases removed from V and 2 bases from J, the gap between germline ends came to 9 bases. The CDR3 spans 13 residues. Germline CDR1 is SQVTM and CDR2 is ANQGSEA. CDR3 coding DNA: TGCAGCGTTGAACCTAGTCGACAAGAGACCCAGTACTTC. As protein: CSVEPSRQETQYF.

The chain joins TRBV4-1 to TRBJ2-7; TRBD2 matches at 11 bases. The CDR3 extends over 15 amino acids. J was trimmed by 5 bases and V by 4 bases; bases with no gene match: 7. CDR1 and CDR2 (germline): MGHRA, YSYEKL. CDR3 amino acids: CASSRAGLAEDEQYF. CDR3 bases: TGCGCCAGCAGCCGAGCGGGACTAGCGGAAGACGAGCAGTACTTC.

The rearrangement uses TRBV20-1 and TRBJ1-1, with TRBD1 as a possible D gene (5 bases). V shed 0 bases and J shed 6 bases, with 14 bases lying between them. Germline-derived CDR1 and CDR2 are DFQATT and SNEGSKA (reference sequence). This CDR3 region has 14 residues. CDR3: CSARENGATPEAFF. The DNA for the CDR3 is TGCAGTGCTAGAGAGAACGGGGCGACCCCTGAAGCTTTCTTT.

Details on this clonotype: A read error may explain this, as a much larger clone is one base away. V gene TRBV6-5 combines with J gene TRBJ2-5, with D perhaps TRBD1 (5 bases). Germline V gene lookup returns CDR1 MNHEY and CDR2 SVGAGI. The CDR3 spans 15 residues. The CDR3 reads CASRYSAGLQETQYF. In nucleotides, the CDR3 is TGTGCCAGCAGATACTCGGCAGGGCTTCAAGAGACCCAGTACTTC.

This chain joins TRBV27 and TRBJ2-5; D uncertain. The germline V and J ends were trimmed by 7 bases and 4 bases, with 7 bases remaining between them. Germline CDR1 and CDR2: MNHEY and SMNVEV (reference sequence). The CDR3 covers 11 residues. As DNA, the CDR3 is TGTGCCAGCATTTCAAGAGAGACCCAGTACTTC. Its translation: CASISRETQYF.

This clonotype was picked up many times. The chain is built from TRBV20-1 and TRBJ2-5; TRBD1 matches at 11 bases. J gave up 4 bases and V 5 bases, and 3 bases lay outside the gene matches. CDR1 is DFQATT and CDR2 is SNEGSKA in the germline V gene (reference sequence). CDR3 length equals 13 residues. CDR3 sequence (DNA): TGCAGTGCTGGACAGGGGGCCTCAGAGACCCAGTACTTC. Translating gives CSAGQGASETQYF.

This sequence joins TRBV7-2 and TRBJ2-7; TRBD2 matches at 12 bases. Looked up from germline, CDR1 is SGHTA and CDR2 is FQGNSA. With V trimmed by 3 bases and J by 3 bases, 3 bases remained unmatched. This CDR3 spans 15 amino acids. In DNA form, the CDR3 reads TGTGCCAGCAGCTTCGGGACTAGCGGGTTCTACGAGCAGTACTTC. This gives the protein CASSFGTSGFYEQYF. Variable domain in full (rest from reference TRBV7-2 and TRBJ2-7): GAGVSQSPSNKVTEKGKDVELRCDPISGHTALYWYRQSLGQGLEFLIYFQGNSAPDKSGLPSDRFSAERTGGSVSTLTIQRTQQEDSAVYLCASSFGTSGFYEQYFGPGTRLTVT.

This CDR3 is CASSLGLFMAAGANVLTF. In DNA form, the CDR3 reads TGTGCCAGCAGCTTAGGCCTGTTTATGGCAGCTGGGGCCAACGTCCTGACTTTC. The chain couples TRBV13 to TRBJ2-6; D not certain. The CDR3 runs 18 residues. V was trimmed by 0 bases and J by 2 bases, leaving 14 bases between them. CDR1 PRHDT and CDR2 FYEKMQ come from the germline V gene (reference sequence).

This clonotype came up many times. The junction shows a germline mismatch at one end, possibly a read error. The chain joins TRBV11-1 to TRBJ2-7; 9 bases are shared with TRBD2. Germline assignment: CDR1 SGHAT and CDR2 FQDESV (reference sequence). There are 16 residues in the CDR3. The CDR3 bases are TGTGCCAGCAGCATTGGGGGTAGCGGGAGTCGAGCACCCATCGACTTC. Translating it yields CASSIGGSGSRAPIDF.

This clonotype was counted between two and nine times. Here the CDR3 DNA reads TGTGCCGGCAACGCCTGGGGGGTGTACGAGCAGTACTTC. Amino acid sequence: CAGNAWGVYEQYF. The chain recombines TRBV6-1 with TRBJ2-7; possible D gene TRBD2, 6 bases. CDR3 length equals 13 residues. Germline V gene data show CDR1 as MNHNS and CDR2 as SASEGT. V dropped 11 bases and J dropped 4 bases, with 18 bases sitting between them.

In nucleotides, the CDR3 is TGTGCCTGGAGTCTTACAGGGATCAATCAGCCCCAGCATTTT. This translates into CAWSLTGINQPQHF. The rearrangement joins TRBV30 to TRBJ1-5; D may be TRBD1 (6 bases). This CDR3 has 14 residues. Germline values: CDR1 GTSNPN, CDR2 SVGIG (reference sequence). Deletions cut 2 bases from V and 3 bases from J, with 11 bases between.

This clonotype was recorded many times. This chain links TRBV6-1 with TRBJ1-1; a weak D match, TRBD1 (6 bases). Germline V gene data show CDR1 as MNHNS and CDR2 as SASEGT. V lost 6 bases to trimming and J lost 12 bases, with 17 bases between them. The CDR3 length is 12 residues. CDR3: CASRTQGMGTFF. DNA of the CDR3: TGTGCCAGCAGGACACAGGGCATGGGTACTTTCTTT.

This clonotype was counted ten times or more. The chain uses TRBV18 and TRBJ1-1, with no clear D. This CDR3 is 13 amino acids long. V lost 6 bases and J lost 5, with 13 bases in between. CDR1 is KGHSH, CDR2 LQKENI, per germline. CDR3 sequence: CASSRIAGTEAFF. In nucleotides, the CDR3 is TGTGCCAGCTCCCGGATCGCCGGGACTGAAGCTTTCTTT.

This clonotype was seen just once. The chain recombines TRBV12-3 or TRBV12-4 with TRBJ1-2; 7 bases are shared with TRBD1. V lost 4 bases to trimming and J lost 4 bases; unmatched junction nucleotides: 12. The CDR3 is 16 residues long. As DNA, the CDR3 is TGTGCCAGCAGTTCCTACGAGAGAGACAGGGCCTATGGCTACACCTTC. Translation: CASSSYERDRAYGYTF.

This clonotype has only a few counts. As DNA, the CDR3 is TGTGCCAGCGTGCTAGCTGCAAACACCGGGGAGCTGTTTTTT. Its protein product is CASVLAANTGELFF. The rearrangement links TRBV27 to TRBJ2-2; D possibly corresponds to TRBD2 (5 bases). Germline lookup yields CDR1 MNHEY and CDR2 SMNVEV (reference sequence). The CDR3 extends over 14 amino acids. Trimming pared 8 bases from V and 2 bases from J, leaving 12 bases between.

This chain joins TRBV2 and TRBJ1-5; TRBD1 aligns across 7 bases. Germline CDR1 SNHLY, CDR2 FYNNEI. V gave up 7 bases and J gave up 5 bases; unmatched junction bases: 8. There are 14 residues in the CDR3. CDR3 DNA: TGTGCCAGCATCATTGACAGGGACGATCAGCCCCAGCATTTT. Its translation: CASIIDRDDQPQHF.

There are many counts of this clonotype. The chain has TRBV2 and TRBJ2-7, with 7 bases fitting TRBD2. The germline V gene has CDR1 SNHLY and CDR2 FYNNEI. Losses at the gene ends were 6 bases for V and 5 bases for J; bases not matched to a gene: 1. This CDR3 is built from 11 residues. CDR3 DNA: TGTGCCAGCAGCGGACTAGACGAGCAGTACTTC. This sequence encodes CASSGLDEQYF.

This clonotype was counted at least ten times. The chain links TRBV6-2 or TRBV6-3 to TRBJ1-1; no reliable D call. The germline gives CDR1 MNHEY, CDR2 SVGEGT. V lost 4 bases and J lost 5, with 5 bases in between. This CDR3 is 11 amino acids long. The CDR3, as DNA: TGTGCCAGCAGTTGGGGAACTGAAGCTTTCTTT. Protein sequence: CASSWGTEAFF.